The 20 T cell receptor beta chains below come from one sample, sequenced in a study of cytomegalovirus exposure and HLA in healthy donors. The PCR used 60 Vbeta and 13 Jbeta primers. Clones were sequenced by immunoSEQ multiplex PCR, and TCRdb holds only the in-frame ones, with some missing. The sample records roughly 160,000 clones, 84% being singletons. The sequenced sample was PBMCs. The source is a boy aged 2 to 9 in good health and CMV-seronegative.

About this clone itself: Other DNA sequences in the sample encode the same CDR3. This chain joins TRBV27 and TRBJ2-7; 12 nucleotides align to TRBD1. The CDR3 is 14 amino acids. Unmatched junction bases numbered 3, after V lost 3 bases and J lost 6 bases. Germline CDR1 is MNHEY and CDR2 is SMNVEV (reference sequence). The CDR3 DNA sequence: TGTGCCAGCAGTTTGGGACAGGGGGCAGGCGAGCAGTACTTC. As protein: CASSLGQGAGEQYF.

The J gene is TRBJ2-2, the V gene TRBV6-1; D gene ambiguous. The germline V gene has CDR1 MNHNS and CDR2 SASEGT. The CDR3 consists of 14 residues. V lost 1 base, J lost 3 bases, and 6 bases lay in between. CDR3 DNA sequence: TGTGCCAGCAGTGAAGGAGGCCACACCGGGGAGCTGTTTTTT. This sequence encodes CASSEGGHTGELFF.

This rearrangement joins TRBV19 to TRBJ2-7; 7 bases line up with TRBD2. Trimming cost V 3 bases and J 3 bases; bases outside gene matches: 11. The CDR3 consists of 16 residues. Germline V gene lookup returns CDR1 LNHDA and CDR2 SQIVND (reference sequence). The CDR3 sequence is CASSIGGSGGLYEQYF. The CDR3 coding sequence is TGTGCCAGTAGTATCGGGGGGTCGGGCGGCCTCTACGAGCAGTACTTC.

This rearrangement joins TRBV7-8 to TRBJ2-5; tentatively, D is TRBD1 (6 bases). The V and J ends lost 5 bases and 4 bases respectively, with 14 bases between them. CDR1 and CDR2 (germline): SGHVS, FQNEAQ. This CDR3 region has 14 residues. The DNA of the CDR3 is TGTGCCAGCAGCCAGGGGTGGGAGTCAGAGACCCAGTACTTC. The encoded protein is CASSQGWESETQYF.

The chain links TRBV6-5 to TRBJ1-2; D not certain. CDR3 size: 13 residues. The germline V gene encodes CDR1 MNHEY and CDR2 SVGAGI. V was pared by 5 bases and J by 7 bases, with 14 bases between. Here the CDR3 DNA reads TGTGCCAGCAGTAAGACACGCGACGGTGGCTACACCTTC. Amino acids: CASSKTRDGGYTF.

This clone appeared a single time. The chain recombines TRBV29-1 with TRBJ2-5; possible D gene TRBD1, 6 bases. CDR3 length: 15 amino acids. With 6 bases removed from V and 1 base from J, the gap between germline ends came to 18 bases. Germline CDR1 SQVTM, CDR2 ANQGSEA. CDR3 in amino acids: CSVEFTGQLQETQYF. The CDR3 nucleotides read TGCAGCGTCGAATTTACAGGACAGCTCCAAGAGACCCAGTACTTC.

V gene TRBV29-1 combines with J gene TRBJ2-5; 7 bases fit TRBD2. The CDR3 loop spans 13 amino acids. Per germline, CDR1 SQVTM and CDR2 ANQGSEA. J lost 4 bases, V lost 4 bases, and 6 bases had no gene match. The CDR3 bases are TGCAGCGTTGCACCGGGGAGGGGAGAGACCCAGTACTTC. Encoded protein: CSVAPGRGETQYF.

V gene TRBV4-1 combines with J gene TRBJ2-7; 11 nucleotides line up with TRBD2. Germline V gene sequence: CDR1 MGHRA, CDR2 YSYEKL. The length of the CDR3 is 16 residues. With 4 bases clipped from V and 4 bases from J, the junction kept 9 bases outside the gene matches. CDR3 residues: CASSPDTSGGLYEQYF. The CDR3 nucleotides read TGCGCCAGCAGCCCGGATACTAGCGGGGGTTTGTACGAGCAGTACTTC.

This chain joins TRBV19 and TRBJ2-7; D gene unclear. Deletions cut 6 bases from V and 3 bases from J, with 6 bases between. CDR1 LNHDA and CDR2 SQIVND come from the germline V gene (reference sequence). The CDR3 loop spans 11 amino acids. The CDR3 DNA follows: TGTGCCAGTAGGTACGGCTACGAGCAGTACTTC. This encodes CASRYGYEQYF.

The rearrangement links TRBV5-1 to TRBJ2-3; 11 nucleotides agree with TRBD2. This CDR3 contains 16 residues. V lost 4 bases and J lost 4; bases outside the gene matches: 8. The germline V gene encodes CDR1 SGHRS and CDR2 YFSETQ. The CDR3 DNA reads as TGCGCCAGCAGCCGCCTGACTAGCGGGGTTCCAGATACGCAGTATTTT. It specifies CASSRLTSGVPDTQYF.

The chain combines TRBV6-6 with TRBJ2-5, with a weak D call TRBD2 (7 bases). With the DNA end fitting TRBJ2-7 better, the J assignment may be wrong. The germline V gene has CDR1 MNHNY and CDR2 SVGAGI (reference sequence). This CDR3 is built from 16 residues. As DNA, the CDR3 is TGTGCCAGCAGTTACGCGGGGGCGCAGGGTGGGGTCGAGCAGTACTTC. It translates to CASSYAGAQGGVEQYF.

This sequence joins TRBV28 and TRBJ1-2; 8 bases are a match to TRBD1. This CDR3 is 16 amino acids long. Germline CDR1 MDHEN, CDR2 SYDVKM. V shed 8 bases and J 0 bases; nucleotides not matched to a gene: 11. CDR3 protein: CASCWGGRGPNYGYTF. The DNA for the CDR3 is TGTGCCAGCTGCTGGGGGGGCAGGGGGCCTAACTATGGCTACACCTTC.

The chain employs TRBV13 and TRBJ1-1; D may be TRBD1 (6 bases). The germline gives CDR1 PRHDT, CDR2 FYEKMQ (reference sequence). This CDR3 region has 14 residues. The ends were cut back, 1 base at V and 1 base at J, with 7 bases in the middle. CDR3 amino acids: CASSLVGGNTEAFF. In DNA form, the CDR3 reads TGTGCCAGCAGCTTAGTAGGGGGGAACACTGAAGCTTTCTTT.

CDR3 nucleotide sequence: TGCAGCGTTGACCTAGGATCGGATGGCTACACCTTC. It codes for CSVDLGSDGYTF. The rearrangement joins TRBV29-1 to TRBJ1-2; the D is unclear. The germline CDR1 and CDR2 sequences are SQVTM and ANQGSEA. CDR3 length: 12 amino acids. The germline V and J ends were trimmed by 3 bases and 6 bases, with 11 bases remaining between them.

The chain joins TRBV5-1 to TRBJ2-1, with 7 bases fitting TRBD2. The trim removed 0 bases at V and 0 bases at J, leaving 3 bases unmatched. Germline V gene data show CDR1 as SGHRS and CDR2 as YFSETQ. The CDR3 consists of 16 residues. The CDR3 DNA follows: TGCGCCAGCAGCTTGGGCCTAGCGGTCTCCTACAATGAGCAGTTCTTC. Protein sequence: CASSLGLAVSYNEQFF.

The chain couples TRBV7-2 to TRBJ2-7; a weak D match, TRBD2 (5 bases). V was cut by 6 bases and J by 4 bases, with 13 bases left in between. Per the germline V gene, CDR1 is SGHTA and CDR2 is FQGNSA. The CDR3 sequence is 13 residues long. The CDR3 is CASSLTRMYEQYF. For the CDR3, the DNA is TGTGCCAGCAGTCTTACTAGGATGTACGAGCAGTACTTC.

The J gene is TRBJ2-7, the V gene TRBV5-1; 9 bases align to TRBD1. Germline lookup yields CDR1 SGHRS and CDR2 YFSETQ. The CDR3 spans 15 residues. The V gene end was trimmed by 0 bases and the J gene end by 4 bases; junction bases not matched to a gene: 5. The CDR3 DNA is TGCGCCAGCAGCTTGGTCCCGGGACAGGGTTACGAGCAGTACTTC. It yields the protein CASSLVPGQGYEQYF.

CDR3 sequence (DNA): TGCGCCAGCAGCCAAGAAGGCGGAGGCAACAATGAGCAGTTCTTC. The encoded protein is CASSQEGGGNNEQFF. This chain joins TRBV4-1 and TRBJ2-1, with TRBD2 as a possible D gene (5 bases). The CDR3 is 15 amino acids. V lost 0 bases to trimming and J lost 5 bases, with 11 bases between them. Germline assignment: CDR1 MGHRA and CDR2 YSYEKL.

The gene calls are TRBV23-1 and TRBJ2-2; 7 bases match TRBD1. TRBV23-1 is known as an ORF, though its function is uncertain. The CDR3 loop spans 15 amino acids. With V trimmed by 5 bases and J by 5 bases, 8 bases remained unmatched. The CDR3 DNA is TGCGCCAGCAGTTCAGGGGGACAATGGACCGGGGAGCTGTTTTTT. Amino acids: CASSSGGQWTGELFF.

This chain connects TRBV9 to TRBJ1-2; D may be TRBD1 (6 bases). V shed 3 bases and J shed 4 bases, with 13 bases lying between them. The length of the CDR3 is 14 residues. Germline-derived CDR1 and CDR2 are SGDLS and YYNGEE. Written as DNA, the CDR3 is TGTGCCAGCAGCGATACTACAGGGTCCTATGGCTACACCTTC. It specifies CASSDTTGSYGYTF.